This T cell receptor beta chain was captured by sequencing in a study of blood T cells in healthy people across ages. This clonotype was counted between two and nine times. A second PCR, run for roughly 6 to 11 cycles, used a sample-barcoded 5' primer plus a J-beta primer mix. TCRdb reprocessed the 5' RACE reads with MiXCR, giving one entry per CDR3 protein. Counted here are around 1,900,000 distinct CDR3 sequences, roughly two fifths occurring once; the ten biggest clones make up 23%. The TCR originated in a human donor in good health. Sequencing input: blood.

CDR3 sequence: CSASGVAGGPLNNEQFF. Here the CDR3 DNA reads TGCAGTGCTAGCGGGGTAGCGGGGGGGCCGCTAAACAATGAGCAGTTCTTC. This rearrangement joins TRBV20-1 to TRBJ2-1; 11 bases match TRBD2. The germline gives CDR1 DFQATT, CDR2 SNEGSKA (reference sequence). Losses at the gene ends were 3 bases for V and 5 bases for J; bases not matched to a gene: 12. CDR3 length equals 17 residues.